The 14 T cell receptor beta chains given below trace back to one sample, sequenced in a study of blood T cell repertoires in COVID-19. Method: immunoSEQ multiplex PCR; TCRdb's copy keeps in-frame clones and lacks some. The sample lists tens of thousands of clones, approximately 85% occurring once. Source material: peripheral blood. Receptors were obtained from a man in his 70s with acute or convalescent COVID-19.

J is TRBJ2-7 and V is TRBV10-3, with a possible D match to TRBD1 (6 bases). Trimming left V 10 bases short and J 0 bases short, with 10 bases between. The CDR3 has 12 residues. Per germline, CDR1 ENHRY and CDR2 SYGVKD. The chain's CDR3 is CATTGLSYEQYF. CDR3 nucleotide sequence: TGTGCCACTACAGGGCTCTCCTACGAGCAGTACTTC.

This chain connects TRBV11-3 to TRBJ2-4, with 8 bases that match TRBD1. The germline V gene encodes CDR1 SGHNT and CDR2 YENEEA. V lost 8 bases, J lost 7 bases, and 7 bases stayed unmatched. The CDR3 is made up of 13 amino acids. The CDR3 nucleotides read TGTGCCAGCGGCCAGGGGGCGGAGAACATTCAGTACTTC. As protein: CASGQGAENIQYF.

The V gene is TRBV19, the J gene TRBJ2-1; perhaps TRBD2 as D (5 bases). V was pared by 3 bases and J by 9 bases, with 12 bases between. CDR1 LNHDA and CDR2 SQIVND come from the germline V gene (reference sequence). CDR3 size: 13 residues. The chain's CDR3 is CASSIVLAPEQFF. The CDR3 region has the DNA TGTGCCAGTAGTATTGTGCTAGCCCCTGAGCAGTTCTTC.

This chain links TRBV11-2 with TRBJ1-6; unclear D gene. Germline V gene sequence: CDR1 SGHAT, CDR2 FQNNGV. This CDR3 spans 15 amino acids. V gave up 3 bases and J gave up 9 bases, with 15 bases separating them. Written as DNA, the CDR3 is TGTGCCAGCAGCTTCCCCCGCACAGACGGTTCACCCCTCCACTTT. Amino acid sequence: CASSFPRTDGSPLHF.

The rearrangement joins TRBV6-5 to TRBJ1-2; 9 positions match TRBD1. CDR1 is MNHEY, CDR2 SVGAGI, per germline. V lost 5 bases, J lost 4 bases, and 8 bases stayed unmatched. The CDR3 length is 15 residues. The CDR3 nucleotides are TGTGCCAGCAGTCAAACAGGGGGCCACGTCTATGGCTACACCTTC. Protein sequence: CASSQTGGHVYGYTF.

The chain links TRBV5-1 to TRBJ1-1; a possible D gene is TRBD1 (5 bases). Trimming stripped 0 bases from V and 4 bases from J, with 13 bases between. Germline V gene data show CDR1 as SGHRS and CDR2 as YFSETQ. The CDR3 length is 15 residues. The CDR3, as DNA: TGCGCCAGCAGCTTGGGCCTTACGGGGGGCACTGAAGCTTTCTTT. Protein product: CASSLGLTGGTEAFF.

This chain connects TRBV5-5 to TRBJ2-1, with 13 bases fitting TRBD2. Germline assignment: CDR1 SGHKS and CDR2 YYEKEE (reference sequence). With 4 bases clipped from V and 3 bases from J, the junction kept 7 bases outside the gene matches. The CDR3 length is 17 residues. The CDR3 coding sequence is TGTGCCAGCAGCCACGGGACTAGCGGGGACCACTACAATGAGCAGTTCTTC. It yields the protein CASSHGTSGDHYNEQFF.

The chain recombines TRBV5-1 with TRBJ2-5; D possibly corresponds to TRBD2 (6 bases). The CDR3 sequence is 14 residues long. The germline CDR1 and CDR2 sequences are SGHRS and YFSETQ. The V and J ends lost 3 bases and 2 bases respectively, with 11 bases between them. CDR3 protein: CASSSTGGQETQYF. As DNA, the CDR3 is TGCGCCAGCAGCTCCACCGGAGGGCAAGAGACCCAGTACTTC.

This sequence joins TRBV7-2 and TRBJ2-4; TRBD1 matches at 11 bases. This CDR3 has 15 residues. V was pared by 6 bases and J by 6 bases, with 7 bases of the junction left unmatched. The germline gives CDR1 SGHTA, CDR2 FQGNSA. CDR3 nucleotides: TGTGCCAGCAGACCGGACAGGGGGCGCGTAAACATTCAGTACTTC. Its protein product is CASRPDRGRVNIQYF. The complete variable domain, with remaining parts taken from reference TRBV7-2 and TRBJ2-4, reads GAGVSQSPSNKVTEKGKDVELRCDPISGHTALYWYRQSLGQGLEFLIYFQGNSAPDKSGLPSDRFSAERTGGSVSTLTIQRTQQEDSAVYLCASRPDRGRVNIQYFGAGTRLSVL.

The gene calls are TRBV18 and TRBJ1-6; 7 nucleotides match TRBD1. The germline V gene encodes CDR1 KGHSH and CDR2 LQKENI. The junction had 6 bases not matched to a gene; V was cut back by 2 bases and J by 8 bases. The CDR3 runs 15 residues. CDR3 region: CASSPDRDLYSPLHF. The CDR3 nucleotides read TGTGCCAGCTCACCAGACAGGGACCTTTATTCACCCCTCCACTTT.

The V and J genes are TRBV28 and TRBJ1-2; D might be TRBD1 (6 bases). CDR3 length: 14 amino acids. Deletions cut 6 bases from V and 4 bases from J, with 15 bases between. The germline CDR1 and CDR2 sequences are MDHEN and SYDVKM. CDR3 nucleotides: TGTGCCAGCAGGGAACAGGGTTTGGGCTATGGCTACACCTTC. Translating it yields CASREQGLGYGYTF.

This chain links TRBV6-1 with TRBJ1-2; possibly TRBD1 for D (5 bases). V lost 2 bases to trimming and J lost 8 bases, with 12 bases between them. The CDR3 sequence is 13 residues long. Germline V gene lookup returns CDR1 MNHNS and CDR2 SASEGT. CDR3 loop: CASSEWGRPGYTF. CDR3 in DNA: TGTGCCAGCAGTGAATGGGGCCGTCCGGGCTACACCTTC.

This clone was counted once. For the CDR3, the DNA is TGTGCCATACCACCAGGGATCACAGATACGCAGTATTTT. This gives the protein CAIPPGITDTQYF. This chain joins TRBV2 and TRBJ2-3; D might be TRBD1 (5 bases). Trimming pared 10 bases from V and 2 bases from J, leaving 13 bases between. The CDR3 is 13 residues long. Germline V CDR1 and CDR2: SNHLY, FYNNEI. The entire variable domain, with the rest obtained from reference TRBV2 and TRBJ2-3, is as follows: EPEVTQTPSHQVTQMGQEVILRCVPISNHLYFYWYRQILGQKVEFLVSFYNNEISEKSEIFDDQFSVERPDGSNFTLKIRSTKLEDSAMYFCAIPPGITDTQYFGPGTRLTVL.

This clone was observed a few times. This chain uses TRBV27 with TRBJ1-2, with a possible D match to TRBD1 (5 bases). CDR3 length: 12 residues. Germline loops: CDR1 MNHEY, CDR2 SMNVEV (reference sequence). Trimming shortened V by 5 bases and J by 5 bases, and 9 bases separated the two germline ends. This CDR3 reads CASSPDRYGYTF. As DNA, the CDR3 is TGTGCCAGCAGTCCCGACAGATATGGCTACACCTTC.